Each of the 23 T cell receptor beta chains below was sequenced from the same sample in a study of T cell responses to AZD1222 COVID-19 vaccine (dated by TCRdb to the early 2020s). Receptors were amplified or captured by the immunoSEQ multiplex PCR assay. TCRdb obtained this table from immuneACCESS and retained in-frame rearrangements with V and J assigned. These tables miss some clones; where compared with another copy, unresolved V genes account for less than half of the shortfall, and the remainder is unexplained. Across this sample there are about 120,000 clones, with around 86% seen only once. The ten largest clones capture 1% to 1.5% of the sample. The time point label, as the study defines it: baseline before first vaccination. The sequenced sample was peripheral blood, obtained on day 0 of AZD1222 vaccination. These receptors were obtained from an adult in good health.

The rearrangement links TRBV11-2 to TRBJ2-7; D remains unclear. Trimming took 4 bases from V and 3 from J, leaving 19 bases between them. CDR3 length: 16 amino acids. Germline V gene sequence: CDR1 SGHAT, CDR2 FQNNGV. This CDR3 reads CASSSPLALRVYEQYF. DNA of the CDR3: TGTGCCAGCAGCTCGCCTCTCGCCCTAAGAGTCTACGAGCAGTACTTC.

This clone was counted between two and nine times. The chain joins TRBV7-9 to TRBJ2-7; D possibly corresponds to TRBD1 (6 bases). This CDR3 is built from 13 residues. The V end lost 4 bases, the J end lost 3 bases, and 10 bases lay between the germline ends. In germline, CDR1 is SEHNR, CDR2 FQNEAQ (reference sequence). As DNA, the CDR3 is TGTGCCAGCAGCTCGAGGGGGTACTACGAGCAGTACTTC. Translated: CASSSRGYYEQYF.

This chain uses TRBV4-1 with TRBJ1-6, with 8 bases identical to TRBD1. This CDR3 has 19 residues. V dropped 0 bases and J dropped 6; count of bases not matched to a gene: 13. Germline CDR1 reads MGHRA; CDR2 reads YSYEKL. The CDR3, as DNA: TGCGCCAGCAGCCAAGACCCGCGGGACAGGAGGAACCTTAATTCACCCCTCCACTTT. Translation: CASSQDPRDRRNLNSPLHF.

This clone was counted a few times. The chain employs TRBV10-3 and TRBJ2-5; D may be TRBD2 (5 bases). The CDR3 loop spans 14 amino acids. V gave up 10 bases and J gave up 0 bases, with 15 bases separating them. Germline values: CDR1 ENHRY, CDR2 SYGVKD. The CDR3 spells CATSDSRDQETQYF. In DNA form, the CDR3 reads TGTGCCACCTCGGACTCGAGGGACCAAGAGACCCAGTACTTC.

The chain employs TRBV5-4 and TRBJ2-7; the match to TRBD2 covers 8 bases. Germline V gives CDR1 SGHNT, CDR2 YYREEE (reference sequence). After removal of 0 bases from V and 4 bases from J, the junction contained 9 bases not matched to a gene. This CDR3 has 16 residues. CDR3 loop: CASSLDSAGEIYEQYF. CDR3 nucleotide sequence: TGTGCCAGCAGCTTGGACTCAGCGGGGGAGATTTACGAGCAGTACTTC.

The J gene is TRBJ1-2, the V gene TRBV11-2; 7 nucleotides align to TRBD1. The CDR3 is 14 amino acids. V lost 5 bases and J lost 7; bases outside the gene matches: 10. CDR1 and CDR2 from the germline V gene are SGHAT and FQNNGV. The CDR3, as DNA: TGTGCCAGCAGCCCCCTCGACAGGGATGGTGGCTACACCTTC. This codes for CASSPLDRDGGYTF.

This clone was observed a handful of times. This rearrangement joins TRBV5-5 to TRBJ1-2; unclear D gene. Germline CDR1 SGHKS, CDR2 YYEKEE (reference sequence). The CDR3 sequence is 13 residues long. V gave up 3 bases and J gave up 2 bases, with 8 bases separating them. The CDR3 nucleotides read TGTGCCAGCAGCTCCGGGGTAAACTATGGCTACACCTTC. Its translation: CASSSGVNYGYTF.

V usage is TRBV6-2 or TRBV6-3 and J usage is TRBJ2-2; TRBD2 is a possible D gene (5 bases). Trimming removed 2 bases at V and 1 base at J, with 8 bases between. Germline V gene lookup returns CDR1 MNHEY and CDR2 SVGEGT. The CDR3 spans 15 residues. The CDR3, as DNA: TGTGCCAGCAGTTACAGCGGAGAGAACACCGGGGAGCTGTTTTTT. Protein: CASSYSGENTGELFF.

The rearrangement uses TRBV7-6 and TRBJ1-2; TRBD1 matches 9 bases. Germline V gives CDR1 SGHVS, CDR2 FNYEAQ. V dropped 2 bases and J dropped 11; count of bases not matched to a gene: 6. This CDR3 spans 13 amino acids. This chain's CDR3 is CASSLIGQGRYTF. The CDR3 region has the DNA TGTGCCAGCAGCTTAATTGGACAGGGGAGGTACACCTTC.

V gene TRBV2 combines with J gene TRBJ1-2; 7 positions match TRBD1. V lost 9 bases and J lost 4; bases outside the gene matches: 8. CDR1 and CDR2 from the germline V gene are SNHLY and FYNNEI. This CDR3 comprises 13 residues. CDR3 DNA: TGTGCCAGATCACAGGGGCCATCCTATGGCTACACCTTC. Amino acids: CARSQGPSYGYTF. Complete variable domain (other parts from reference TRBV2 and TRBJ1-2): EPEVTQTPSHQVTQMGQEVILRCVPISNHLYFYWYRQILGQKVEFLVSFYNNEISEKSEIFDDQFSVERPDGSNFTLKIRSTKLEDSAMYFCARSQGPSYGYTFGSGTRLTVV.

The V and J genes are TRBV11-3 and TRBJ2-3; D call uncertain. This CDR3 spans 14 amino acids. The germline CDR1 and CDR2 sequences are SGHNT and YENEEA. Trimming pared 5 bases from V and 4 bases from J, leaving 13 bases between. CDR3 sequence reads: CASSPAASSDTQYF. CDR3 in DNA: TGTGCCAGCAGCCCCGCGGCGAGCTCAGATACGCAGTATTTT. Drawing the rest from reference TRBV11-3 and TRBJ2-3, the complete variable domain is EAGVVQSPRYKIIEKKQPVAFWCNPISGHNTLYWYLQNLGQGPELLIRYENEEAVDDSQLPKDRFSAERLKGVDSTLKIQPAELGDSAVYLCASSPAASSDTQYFGPGTRLTVL.

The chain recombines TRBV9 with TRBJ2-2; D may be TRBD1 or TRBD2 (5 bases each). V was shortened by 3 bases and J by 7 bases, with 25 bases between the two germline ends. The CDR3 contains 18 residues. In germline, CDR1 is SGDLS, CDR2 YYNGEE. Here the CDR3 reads CASSAVPASGTGNGELFF. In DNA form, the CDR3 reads TGTGCCAGCAGCGCAGTACCCGCCTCGGGGACCGGGAACGGGGAGCTGTTTTTT.

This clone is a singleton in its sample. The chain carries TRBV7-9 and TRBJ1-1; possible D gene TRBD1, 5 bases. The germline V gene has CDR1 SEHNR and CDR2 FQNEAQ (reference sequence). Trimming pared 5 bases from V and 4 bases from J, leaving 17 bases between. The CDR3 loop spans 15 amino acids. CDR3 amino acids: CASSPGADKSTEAFF. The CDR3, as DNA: TGTGCCAGCAGCCCCGGGGCGGACAAGTCCACTGAAGCTTTCTTT.

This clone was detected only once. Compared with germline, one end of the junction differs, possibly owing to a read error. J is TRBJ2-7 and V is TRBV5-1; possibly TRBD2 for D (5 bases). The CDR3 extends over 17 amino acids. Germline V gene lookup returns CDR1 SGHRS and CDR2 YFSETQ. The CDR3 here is CASSLGVGVELEALNDF. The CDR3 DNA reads TGCGCCAGCAGCTTGGGTGTGGGAGTGGAACTTGAGGCGCTAAACGACTTC.

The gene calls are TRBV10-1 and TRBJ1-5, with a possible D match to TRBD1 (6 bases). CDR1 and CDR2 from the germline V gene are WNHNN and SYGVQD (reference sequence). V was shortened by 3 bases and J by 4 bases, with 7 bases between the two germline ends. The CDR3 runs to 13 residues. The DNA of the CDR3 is TGCGCCAGCAGTGAAACAGGGAATCAGCCCCAGCATTTT. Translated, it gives CASSETGNQPQHF.

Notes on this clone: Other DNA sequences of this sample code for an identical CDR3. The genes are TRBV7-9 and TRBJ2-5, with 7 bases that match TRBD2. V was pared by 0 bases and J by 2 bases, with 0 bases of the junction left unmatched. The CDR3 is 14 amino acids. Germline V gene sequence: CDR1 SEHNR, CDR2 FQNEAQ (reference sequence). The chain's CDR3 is CASSLAGGQETQYF. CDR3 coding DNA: TGTGCCAGCAGCTTAGCGGGGGGGCAAGAGACCCAGTACTTC. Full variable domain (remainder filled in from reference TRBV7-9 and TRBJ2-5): DTGVSQNPRHKITKRGQNVTFRCDPISEHNRLYWYRQTLGQGPEFLTYFQNEAQLEKSRLLSDRFSAERPKGSFSTLEIQRTEQGDSAMYLCASSLAGGQETQYFGPGTRLLVL.

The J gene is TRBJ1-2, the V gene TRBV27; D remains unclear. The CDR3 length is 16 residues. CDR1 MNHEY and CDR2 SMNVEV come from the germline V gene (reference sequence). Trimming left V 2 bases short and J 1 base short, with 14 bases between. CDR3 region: CASSLIFQDDNYGYTF. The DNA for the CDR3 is TGTGCCAGCAGTTTAATCTTTCAGGACGATAACTATGGCTACACCTTC.

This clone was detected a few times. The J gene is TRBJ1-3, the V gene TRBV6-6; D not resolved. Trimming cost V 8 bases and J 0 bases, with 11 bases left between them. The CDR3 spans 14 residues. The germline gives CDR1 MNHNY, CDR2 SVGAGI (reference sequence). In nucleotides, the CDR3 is TGTGCCAGCCTTGGCCTTAACTCTGGAAACACCATATATTTT. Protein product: CASLGLNSGNTIYF.

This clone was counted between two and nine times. The CDR3 loop is CARGASSLADTQYF. CDR3 sequence (DNA): TGTGCCAGGGGGGCGTCATCCTTGGCCGATACGCAGTATTTT. This sequence joins TRBV2 and TRBJ2-3; D is perhaps TRBD1 (6 bases). CDR3 length: 14 residues. Germline V gene data show CDR1 as SNHLY and CDR2 as FYNNEI. Trimming pared 9 bases from V and 6 bases from J, leaving 19 bases between.

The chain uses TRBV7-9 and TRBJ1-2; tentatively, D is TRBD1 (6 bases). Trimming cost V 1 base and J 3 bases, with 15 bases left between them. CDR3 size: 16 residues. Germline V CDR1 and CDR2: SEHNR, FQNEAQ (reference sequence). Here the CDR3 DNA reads TGTGCCAGCAGCTTAGGAGGGGGAAATCGGGACTATGGCTACACCTTC. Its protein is CASSLGGGNRDYGYTF.

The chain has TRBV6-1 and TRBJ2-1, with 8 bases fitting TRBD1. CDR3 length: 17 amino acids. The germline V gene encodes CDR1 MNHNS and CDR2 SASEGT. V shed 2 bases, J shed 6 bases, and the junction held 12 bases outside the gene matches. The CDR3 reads CASSEKRRVQGVNEQFF. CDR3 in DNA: TGTGCCAGCAGTGAAAAGAGGAGGGTACAGGGGGTCAATGAGCAGTTCTTC.

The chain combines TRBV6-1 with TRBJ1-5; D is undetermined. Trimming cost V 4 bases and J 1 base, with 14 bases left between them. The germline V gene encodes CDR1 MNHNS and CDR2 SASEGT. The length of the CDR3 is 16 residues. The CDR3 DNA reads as TGTGCCAGCAGTGTTCCGGGCGGAGGGAGCAATCAGCCCCAGCATTTT. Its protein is CASSVPGGGSNQPQHF.

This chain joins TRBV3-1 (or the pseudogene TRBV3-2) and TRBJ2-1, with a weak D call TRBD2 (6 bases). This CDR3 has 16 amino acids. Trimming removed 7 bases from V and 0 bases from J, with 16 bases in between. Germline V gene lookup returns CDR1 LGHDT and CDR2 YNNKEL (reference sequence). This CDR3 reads CASTTGGVISYNEQFF. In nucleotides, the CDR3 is TGTGCCAGCACCACCGGGGGAGTAATCTCCTACAATGAGCAGTTCTTC.